This T cell receptor beta chain was identified during a study of cytomegalovirus exposure and HLA in healthy donors. CDR1 SGHAT and CDR2 FQNNGV come from the germline V gene. Trimming shortened V by 4 bases and J by 1 base, and 14 bases separated the two germline ends. The CDR3 loop spans 15 amino acids. With 60 Vbeta and 13 Jbeta primers, the PCR was carried out. Sequencing used immunoSEQ multiplex PCR; TCRdb keeps in-frame clones, though not all of them. The sample yields 220,000 or so clones, around four fifths seen once. Sequenced input: PBMCs. The chain links TRBV11-2 to TRBJ2-7; possible D gene TRBD2, 6 bases. The source is a male donor in good health and CMV-seronegative. The CDR3 loop is CASSSRLVTSYEQYF. CDR3 sequence (DNA): TGTGCCAGCAGCTCACGACTAGTAACATCCTACGAGCAGTACTTC.